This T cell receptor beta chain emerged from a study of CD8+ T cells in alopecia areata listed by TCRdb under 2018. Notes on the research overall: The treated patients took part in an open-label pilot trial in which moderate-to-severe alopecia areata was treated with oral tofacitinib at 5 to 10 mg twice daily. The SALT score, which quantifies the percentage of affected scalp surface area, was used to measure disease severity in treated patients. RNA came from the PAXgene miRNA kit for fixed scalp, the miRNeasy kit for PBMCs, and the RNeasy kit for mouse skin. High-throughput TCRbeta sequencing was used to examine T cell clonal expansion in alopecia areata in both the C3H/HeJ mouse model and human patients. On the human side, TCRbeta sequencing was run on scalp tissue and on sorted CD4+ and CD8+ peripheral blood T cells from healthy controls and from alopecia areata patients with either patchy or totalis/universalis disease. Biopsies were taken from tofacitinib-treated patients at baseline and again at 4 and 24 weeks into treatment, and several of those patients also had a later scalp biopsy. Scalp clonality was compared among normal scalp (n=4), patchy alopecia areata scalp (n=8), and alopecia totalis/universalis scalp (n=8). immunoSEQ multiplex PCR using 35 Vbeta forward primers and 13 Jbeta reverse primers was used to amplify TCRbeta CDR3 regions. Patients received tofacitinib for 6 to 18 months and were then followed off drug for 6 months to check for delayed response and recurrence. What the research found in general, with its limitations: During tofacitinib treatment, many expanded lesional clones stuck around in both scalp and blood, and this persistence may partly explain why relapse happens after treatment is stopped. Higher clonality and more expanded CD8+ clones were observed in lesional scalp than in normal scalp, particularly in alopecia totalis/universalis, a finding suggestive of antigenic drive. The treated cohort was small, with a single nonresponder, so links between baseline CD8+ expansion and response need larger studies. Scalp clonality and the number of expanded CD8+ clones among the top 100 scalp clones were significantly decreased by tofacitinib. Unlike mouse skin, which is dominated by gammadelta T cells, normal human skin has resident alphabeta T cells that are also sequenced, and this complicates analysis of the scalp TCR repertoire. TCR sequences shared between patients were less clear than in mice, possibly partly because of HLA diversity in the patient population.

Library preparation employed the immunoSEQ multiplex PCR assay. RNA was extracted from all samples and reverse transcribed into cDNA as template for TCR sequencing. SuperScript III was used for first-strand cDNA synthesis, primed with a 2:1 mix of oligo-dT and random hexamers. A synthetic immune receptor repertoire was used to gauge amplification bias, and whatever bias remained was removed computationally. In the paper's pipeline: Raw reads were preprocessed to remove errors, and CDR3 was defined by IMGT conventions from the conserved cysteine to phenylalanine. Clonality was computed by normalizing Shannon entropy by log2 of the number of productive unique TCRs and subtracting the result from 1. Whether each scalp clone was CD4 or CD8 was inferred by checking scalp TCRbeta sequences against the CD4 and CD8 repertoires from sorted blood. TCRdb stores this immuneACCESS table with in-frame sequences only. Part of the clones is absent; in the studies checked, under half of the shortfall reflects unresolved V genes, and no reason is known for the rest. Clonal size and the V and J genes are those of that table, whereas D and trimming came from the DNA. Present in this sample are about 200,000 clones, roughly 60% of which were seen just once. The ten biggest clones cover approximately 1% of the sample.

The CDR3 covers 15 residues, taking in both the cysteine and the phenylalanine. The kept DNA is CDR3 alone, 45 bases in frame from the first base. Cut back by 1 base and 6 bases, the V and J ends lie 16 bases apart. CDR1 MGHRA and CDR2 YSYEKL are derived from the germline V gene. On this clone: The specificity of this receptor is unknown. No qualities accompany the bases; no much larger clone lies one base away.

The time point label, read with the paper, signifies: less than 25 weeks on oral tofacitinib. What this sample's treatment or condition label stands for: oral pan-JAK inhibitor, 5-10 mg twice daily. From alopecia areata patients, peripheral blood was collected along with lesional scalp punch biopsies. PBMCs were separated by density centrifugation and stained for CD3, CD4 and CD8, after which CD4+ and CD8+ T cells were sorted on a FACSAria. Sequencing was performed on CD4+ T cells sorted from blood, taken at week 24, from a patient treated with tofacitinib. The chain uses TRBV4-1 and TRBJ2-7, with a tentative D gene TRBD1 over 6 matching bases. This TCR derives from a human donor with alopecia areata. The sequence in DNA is TGCGCCAGCAGCCAAGGGGGTACAGGGCGTGGCGAGCAGTACTTC. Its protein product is CASSQGGTGRGEQYF.